This entry lists 27 T cell receptor beta chains sequenced from one sample in a study of T cells in localized non-small cell lung cancer. Sequencing used immunoSEQ multiplex PCR; TCRdb keeps in-frame clones, though not all of them. The sample has about 33,000 clones, around 94% seen once. The source was peripheral blood, collected before any cancer treatment. These receptors originate from a female donor of 60 years or more with stage I lung adenocarcinoma.

The rearrangement uses TRBV19 and TRBJ2-3; possibly TRBD1 for D (5 bases). CDR1 and CDR2 (germline): LNHDA, SQIVND (reference sequence). The CDR3 has 14 residues. Trimming pared 7 bases from V and 3 bases from J, leaving 14 bases between. CDR3 nucleotide sequence: TGTGCCAGTACTAAGGCAGGGATGACAGATACGCAGTATTTT. It specifies CASTKAGMTDTQYF.

This clone was observed a single time. The chain joins TRBV15 to TRBJ1-1; 8 positions agree with TRBD1. The CDR3 spans 17 residues. J was trimmed by 9 bases and V by 5 bases; bases with no gene match: 20. Germline CDR1 is LNHNV and CDR2 is YYDKDF (reference sequence). Written as DNA, the CDR3 is TGTGCCACCAGCCCAGGGGGGGACAGGCTATCCGCGTATAAAGCTTTCTTT. Translation: CATSPGGDRLSAYKAFF.

The V and J genes are TRBV6-1 and TRBJ1-3, with a weak D call TRBD1 (6 bases). The CDR3 runs to 15 residues. Germline values: CDR1 MNHNS, CDR2 SASEGT. The V gene lost 2 bases and the J gene lost 5 bases, with 13 bases spanning the gap. The CDR3 loop is CASSENGGKRNTIYF. The CDR3 nucleotides read TGTGCCAGCAGTGAAAACGGGGGCAAGAGAAACACCATATATTTT.

The rearrangement uses TRBV29-1 and TRBJ1-2, with 7 bases identical to TRBD1. Germline CDR1 SQVTM, CDR2 ANQGSEA. The length of the CDR3 is 15 residues. The J segment lost 2 bases and the V segment lost 4 bases, leaving 10 bases of the junction unmatched. The CDR3 is CSVADFADRNYGYTF. CDR3 DNA: TGCAGCGTTGCCGATTTCGCGGACAGGAACTATGGCTACACCTTC.

The rearrangement links TRBV9 to TRBJ2-2; 7 positions agree with TRBD1. CDR1 and CDR2 (germline): SGDLS, YYNGEE. The CDR3 sequence is 16 residues long. The V gene end was trimmed by 0 bases and the J gene end by 1 base; junction bases not matched to a gene: 3. The CDR3 loop reads CASSVEQGLNTGELFF. The CDR3 bases are TGTGCCAGCAGCGTAGAACAGGGGTTGAACACCGGGGAGCTGTTTTTT.

J is TRBJ1-2 and V is TRBV19; TRBD1 aligns across 10 bases. The CDR3 covers 13 residues. The V gene end was trimmed by 4 bases and the J gene end by 9 bases; junction bases not matched to a gene: 5. From germline, CDR1 is LNHDA and CDR2 SQIVND (reference sequence). CDR3 in DNA: TGTGCCAGTAGTACCGCGGGACAGGGGCGCTACACCTTC. Residues: CASSTAGQGRYTF.

This sequence joins TRBV6-1 and TRBJ2-7; maybe TRBD1 (6 bases). Germline V gene sequence: CDR1 MNHNS, CDR2 SASEGT. V shed 6 bases and J shed 0 bases, with 9 bases lying between them. The CDR3 is 13 residues long. The CDR3 nucleotides are TGTGCCAGCAGGGACAGTAGCTCCTACGAGCAGTACGTC. Translating it yields CASRDSSSYEQYV.

In DNA form, the CDR3 reads TGTGCCAGCAGTGAGGCCGGGGGTTATGGAAACACCATATATTTT. This gives the protein CASSEAGGYGNTIYF. The genes are TRBV6-1 and TRBJ1-3, with D perhaps matching TRBD1 (5 bases). V was cut by 3 bases and J by 3 bases, with 12 bases left in between. Germline V gives CDR1 MNHNS, CDR2 SASEGT. CDR3 size: 15 residues.

The genes are TRBV7-2 and TRBJ2-7, with D possibly being TRBD2 (6 bases). With 3 bases removed from V and 7 bases from J, the gap between germline ends came to 16 bases. CDR1 is SGHTA and CDR2 is FQGNSA in the germline V gene. This CDR3 is 14 amino acids long. CDR3 sequence (DNA): TGTGCCAGCAGCTTGAGCCGTTCGGGACTGGAGCAGTACTTC. This gives the protein CASSLSRSGLEQYF.

The chain employs TRBV6-4 and TRBJ2-5, with TRBD1 matching 9 bases. J gave up 4 bases and V 6 bases, and 6 bases lay outside the gene matches. The CDR3 spans 14 residues. Germline values: CDR1 MRHNA, CDR2 SNTAGT. CDR3: CASSATGGGETQYF. DNA for the CDR3: TGTGCCAGCAGCGCGACAGGGGGGGGAGAGACCCAGTACTTC.

The chain employs TRBV25-1 and TRBJ2-5, with D tentatively TRBD2 (5 bases). Germline-derived CDR1 and CDR2 are MGHDK and SYGVNS. The germline V and J ends were trimmed by 3 bases and 2 bases, with 10 bases remaining between them. The CDR3 is 14 residues long. The CDR3 spells CASSDRRLQETQYF. The CDR3 nucleotides read TGTGCCAGCAGTGACAGGCGACTACAAGAGACCCAGTACTTC.

V usage is TRBV29-1 and J usage is TRBJ1-5; TRBD1 might be the D (5 bases). The germline V and J ends were trimmed by 5 bases and 7 bases, with 15 bases remaining between them. This CDR3 is built from 13 residues. Per the germline V gene, CDR1 is SQVTM and CDR2 is ANQGSEA. The CDR3 DNA sequence: TGCAGCGTTCGGCGGGGGGAGGGGCAGCCCCAGCATTTT. This sequence encodes CSVRRGEGQPQHF.

This clone was counted once. As DNA, the CDR3 is TGTGCCAGCAGCTTAATAGTCCCTGATACGCAGTATTTT. This translates into CASSLIVPDTQYF. V is TRBV7-2 and J is TRBJ2-3; D is unresolved. The V gene lost 2 bases and the J gene lost 6 bases, with 9 bases spanning the gap. CDR1 and CDR2 (germline): SGHTA, FQGNSA. The CDR3 totals 13 residues.

The V call is TRBV27, the J call TRBJ2-7, with 8 bases matching TRBD1. CDR1 and CDR2 (germline): MNHEY, SMNVEV (reference sequence). CDR3 length: 16 amino acids. After removal of 5 bases from V and 6 bases from J, the junction contained 15 bases not matched to a gene. CDR3 residues: CASSTPRGQGVGEQYF. DNA for the CDR3: TGTGCCAGCAGTACCCCCAGGGGGCAGGGGGTAGGCGAGCAGTACTTC.

V gene TRBV28 combines with J gene TRBJ1-5, with 10 bases fitting TRBD1. Germline CDR1 reads MDHEN; CDR2 reads SYDVKM. V shed 3 bases, J shed 6 bases, and the junction held 8 bases outside the gene matches. The CDR3 extends over 16 amino acids. CDR3 DNA sequence: TGTGCCAGCAGTTTTTTTGGGGGACAGGGGCCTCAGCCCCAGCATTTT. It yields the protein CASSFFGGQGPQPQHF.

The chain recombines TRBV2 with TRBJ1-1; 9 bases align to TRBD1. Germline assignment: CDR1 SNHLY and CDR2 FYNNEI. V dropped 5 bases and J dropped 5; count of bases not matched to a gene: 6. The CDR3 runs to 14 residues. CDR3 nucleotide sequence: TGTGCCAGCAGTCGACAGGGGGATTTGACTGAAGCTTTCTTT. Amino acids: CASSRQGDLTEAFF. The whole variable domain, remainder taken from reference TRBV2 and TRBJ1-1, is EPEVTQTPSHQVTQMGQEVILRCVPISNHLYFYWYRQILGQKVEFLVSFYNNEISEKSEIFDDQFSVERPDGSNFTLKIRSTKLEDSAMYFCASSRQGDLTEAFFGQGTRLTVV.

The V and J genes are TRBV2 and TRBJ1-2, with a tentative D call TRBD1 (5 bases). V was clipped by 8 bases and J by 3 bases, with 7 bases between them. The length of the CDR3 is 11 residues. CDR1 and CDR2 (germline): SNHLY, FYNNEI. CDR3 sequence reads: CASGRDYGYTF. CDR3 DNA: TGTGCCAGCGGCAGGGACTATGGCTACACCTTC.

V gene TRBV28 combines with J gene TRBJ2-7; no reliable D call. CDR3 length equals 11 residues. The ends were cut back, 7 bases at V and 6 bases at J, with 10 bases in the middle. Germline V gene data show CDR1 as MDHEN and CDR2 as SYDVKM. The CDR3 sequence: CASITPAEQYV. CDR3 in DNA: TGTGCCAGCATTACTCCGGCCGAGCAGTACGTC.

This rearrangement joins TRBV5-1 to TRBJ1-2, with D maybe TRBD1 (5 bases). Trimming removed 5 bases at V and 3 bases at J, with 14 bases between. The germline V gene has CDR1 SGHRS and CDR2 YFSETQ. There are 14 residues in the CDR3. The CDR3 DNA reads as TGCGCCAGCAGTCCCAAGGGAGGGGACTATGGCTACACCTTC. Amino acid sequence: CASSPKGGDYGYTF.

This chain links TRBV15 with TRBJ1-2; D possibly corresponds to TRBD1 (6 bases). V shed 1 base and J shed 8 bases, with 11 bases lying between them. Germline CDR1 and CDR2: LNHNV and YYDKDF (reference sequence). The CDR3 length is 13 residues. The CDR3 loop reads CATSRVGGEGYTF. CDR3 DNA sequence: TGTGCCACCAGCAGAGTAGGGGGAGAAGGCTACACCTTC.

The genes are TRBV10-1 and TRBJ1-6; D remains unclear. The CDR3 contains 14 residues. Germline assignment: CDR1 WNHNN and CDR2 SYGVQD (reference sequence). The V and J ends lost 8 bases and 3 bases respectively, with 11 bases between them. For the CDR3, the DNA is TGCGCCAGCCGCTCCGGAGACTATAATTCACCCCTCCACTTT. Its protein is CASRSGDYNSPLHF.

This clone was seen only once. This sequence joins TRBV6-6 and TRBJ1-3; D ambiguous. The CDR3 runs 14 residues. Germline V gene sequence: CDR1 MNHNY, CDR2 SVGAGI (reference sequence). V was shortened by 3 bases and J by 4 bases, with 10 bases between the two germline ends. Here the CDR3 DNA reads TGTGCCAGCAGTTATATAGGAGTGGGAAACACCATATATTTT. Protein product: CASSYIGVGNTIYF.

DNA of the CDR3: TGTGCCAGCAGCGTAGAGAGACAGGGGTACAATGAGCAGTTCTTC. Amino acids: CASSVERQGYNEQFF. V usage is TRBV9 and J usage is TRBJ2-1; 8 bases fit TRBD1. The CDR3 contains 15 residues. The germline V gene encodes CDR1 SGDLS and CDR2 YYNGEE. V gave up 0 bases and J gave up 4 bases; unmatched junction bases: 3. Using reference TRBV9 and TRBJ2-1 for the parts outside the CDR3, the full variable domain is DSGVTQTPKHLITATGQRVTLRCSPRSGDLSVYWYQQSLDQGLQFLIQYYNGEERAKGNILERFSAQQFPDLHSELNLSSLELGDSALYFCASSVERQGYNEQFFGPGTRLTVL.

The chain uses TRBV27 and TRBJ1-2; D is unclear. The CDR3 runs 14 residues. Germline V CDR1 and CDR2: MNHEY, SMNVEV (reference sequence). V was shortened by 4 bases and J by 7 bases, with 16 bases between the two germline ends. The CDR3 coding sequence is TGTGCCAGCAGTTCAGACGTGTATATCGGTGGCTACACCTTC. This gives the protein CASSSDVYIGGYTF.

V usage is TRBV6-1 and J usage is TRBJ1-2; 11 bases agree with TRBD1. J lost 4 bases, V lost 3 bases, and 7 bases had no gene match. Germline V gives CDR1 MNHNS, CDR2 SASEGT. CDR3 size: 16 residues. CDR3 coding DNA: TGTGCCAGCAGTGAGAAGGGACAGGGGGTAGGCTATGGCTACACCTTC. It encodes CASSEKGQGVGYGYTF.

The gene calls are TRBV6-6 and TRBJ2-5, with D hard to call. Germline values: CDR1 MNHNY, CDR2 SVGAGI (reference sequence). This CDR3 contains 13 residues. Trimming removed 5 bases from V and 5 bases from J, with 12 bases in between. The CDR3 bases are TGTGCCAGCAGTAGTGGACGGTGGGAGACCCAGTACTTC. Protein sequence: CASSSGRWETQYF.

The chain is built from TRBV5-5 and TRBJ2-3; no definite D call. The CDR3 has 15 residues. Trimming removed 4 bases at V and 4 bases at J, with 16 bases between. Germline-derived CDR1 and CDR2 are SGHKS and YYEKEE (reference sequence). The CDR3 spells CASSAWSEPADTQYF. CDR3 bases: TGTGCCAGCAGCGCCTGGAGTGAGCCCGCAGATACGCAGTATTTT.